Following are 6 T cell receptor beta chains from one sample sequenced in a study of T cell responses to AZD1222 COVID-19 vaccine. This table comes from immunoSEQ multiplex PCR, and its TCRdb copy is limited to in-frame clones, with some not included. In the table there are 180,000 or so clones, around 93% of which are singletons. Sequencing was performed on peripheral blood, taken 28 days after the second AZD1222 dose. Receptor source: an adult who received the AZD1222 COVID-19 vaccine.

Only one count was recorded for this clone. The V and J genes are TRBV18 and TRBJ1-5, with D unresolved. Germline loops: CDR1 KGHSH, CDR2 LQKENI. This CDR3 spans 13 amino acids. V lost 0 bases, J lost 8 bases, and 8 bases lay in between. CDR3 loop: CASSPPGNEPQHF. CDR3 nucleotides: TGTGCCAGCTCACCACCCGGTAACGAGCCCCAGCATTTT.

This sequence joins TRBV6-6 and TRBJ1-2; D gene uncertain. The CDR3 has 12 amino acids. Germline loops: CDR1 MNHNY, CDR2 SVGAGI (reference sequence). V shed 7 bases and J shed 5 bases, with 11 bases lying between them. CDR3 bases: TGTGCCAGCACTAGTACGGGGTATGGCTACACCTTC. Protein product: CASTSTGYGYTF.

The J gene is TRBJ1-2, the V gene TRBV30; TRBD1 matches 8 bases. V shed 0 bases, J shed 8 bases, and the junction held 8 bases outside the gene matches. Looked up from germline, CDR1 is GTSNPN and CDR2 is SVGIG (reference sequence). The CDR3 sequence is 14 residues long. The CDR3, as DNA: TGTGCCTGGAGTGTAATCGGACAGGGCGCCGGCTACACCTTC. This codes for CAWSVIGQGAGYTF.

The CDR3 protein is CASSPSGGSYNEQFF. The CDR3 DNA reads as TGCGCCAGCAGCCCCTCAGGGGGATCCTACAATGAGCAGTTCTTC. The chain combines TRBV5-1 with TRBJ2-1, with 7 bases lining up with TRBD1. Unmatched junction bases numbered 5, after V lost 4 bases and J lost 1 base. Per the germline V gene, CDR1 is SGHRS and CDR2 is YFSETQ. The CDR3 spans 15 residues.

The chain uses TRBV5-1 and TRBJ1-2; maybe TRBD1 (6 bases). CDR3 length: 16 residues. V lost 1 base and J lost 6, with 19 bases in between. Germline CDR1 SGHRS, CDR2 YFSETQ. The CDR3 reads CASSLIGSVGGNGYTF. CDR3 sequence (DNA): TGCGCCAGCAGCTTGATTGGTTCGGTAGGGGGGAATGGCTACACCTTC.

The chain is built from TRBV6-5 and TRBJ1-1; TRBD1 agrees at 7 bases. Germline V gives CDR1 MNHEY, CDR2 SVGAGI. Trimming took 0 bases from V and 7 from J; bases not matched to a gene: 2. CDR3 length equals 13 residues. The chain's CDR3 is CASSYSGQVEAFF. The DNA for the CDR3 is TGTGCCAGCAGTTACTCTGGACAGGTTGAAGCTTTCTTT.